Below, 27 T cell receptor beta chains from the same sample are listed, as sequenced in a study of cytotoxic CD8 clonotypes in ibrutinib-treated CLL. Only in-frame clones appear in the TCRdb table, and some are missing; sequencing was by immunoSEQ multiplex PCR. Among roughly 58,000 clones listed, approximately 54% were seen once. The sequencing here drew on PBMCs, taken at disease progression, from a patient treated with ibrutinib. These receptors all come from a human donor with chronic lymphocytic leukemia.

The chain uses TRBV27 and TRBJ2-7; 9 nucleotides agree with TRBD1. V shed 3 bases, J shed 3 bases, and the junction held 6 bases outside the gene matches. The CDR3 has 15 amino acids. Germline V lookup: CDR1 MNHEY, CDR2 SMNVEV (reference sequence). CDR3 loop: CASSLGDRAFYEQYF. Here the CDR3 DNA reads TGTGCCAGCAGTTTGGGGGACAGGGCTTTCTACGAGCAGTACTTC.

The J gene is TRBJ2-7, the V gene TRBV5-1, with D possibly called TRBD1 or TRBD2 (5 bases each). The germline V and J ends were trimmed by 4 bases and 2 bases, with 10 bases remaining between them. Per germline, CDR1 SGHRS and CDR2 YFSETQ. The CDR3 length is 13 residues. CDR3 DNA sequence: TGCGCCAGCAGCCGGGACGGAGCCTACGAGCAGTACTTC. Translation gives CASSRDGAYEQYF.

This clone was recorded a few times. The J gene is TRBJ1-2, the V gene TRBV30; D is ambiguous. This CDR3 is built from 12 residues. Trimming removed 6 bases at V and 2 bases at J, with 10 bases between. The germline V gene has CDR1 GTSNPN and CDR2 SVGIG (reference sequence). In DNA, the CDR3 is TGTGCCTGCTCGGCGGTCAACTATGGCTACACCTTC. It translates to CACSAVNYGYTF.

The chain links TRBV6-5 to TRBJ2-7, with 9 bases aligning to TRBD1. Germline V lookup: CDR1 MNHEY, CDR2 SVGAGI. This CDR3 contains 15 residues. With V trimmed by 6 bases and J by 3 bases, 9 bases remained unmatched. The CDR3 bases are TGTGCCAGCAGCAACCGGGACAGGGTTTTCTACGAGCAGTACTTC. Encoded protein: CASSNRDRVFYEQYF.

The chain joins TRBV4-3 to TRBJ2-7; perhaps TRBD1 as D (6 bases). Trimming took off 1 base at V and 5 bases at J, with 15 bases between the two ends. The CDR3 length is 15 residues. Germline loops: CDR1 LGHNA, CDR2 YSLEER. CDR3 sequence reads: CASSQGWGHANEQYF. The CDR3 DNA follows: TGCGCCAGCAGCCAAGGCTGGGGGCACGCGAACGAGCAGTACTTC.

V usage is TRBV27 and J usage is TRBJ2-1, with no clear D. Trimming took off 5 bases at V and 8 bases at J, with 13 bases between the two ends. The CDR3 is 13 residues long. In germline, CDR1 is MNHEY, CDR2 SMNVEV (reference sequence). The CDR3 is CASSIRQSHEQFF. The DNA of the CDR3 is TGTGCCAGCAGTATCCGCCAGAGCCATGAGCAGTTCTTC.

The chain has TRBV12-2 and TRBJ2-7; TRBD1, the table's D call, was not compared with the DNA. TRBV12-2 is annotated as a pseudogene. This CDR3 region has 14 residues. The CDR3 DNA reads as TGTGCAAGTCGCTCCTACCGGGACAGCTACGAGCAGTACTTC. Protein product: CASRSYRDSYEQYF.

The chain carries TRBV5-6 and TRBJ2-7; D remains unclear. Germline loops: CDR1 SGHDT, CDR2 YYEEEE. CDR3 size: 14 residues. Trimming removed 2 bases at V and 0 bases at J, with 9 bases between. The chain's CDR3 is CASSFRRTSYEQYF. The CDR3 DNA sequence: TGTGCCAGCAGCTTTCGTCGGACCTCCTACGAGCAGTACTTC.

The chain uses TRBV19 and TRBJ2-5; TRBD1 is a possible D gene (6 bases). With the DNA end fitting TRBJ2-7 better, the J assignment may be wrong. The germline CDR1 and CDR2 sequences are LNHDA and SQIVND (reference sequence). CDR3 length equals 14 residues. Here the CDR3 reads CASSGYRDSYEQYF. DNA for the CDR3: TGTGCCAGTAGTGGGTACAGGGACTCCTACGAGCAGTACTTC.

A few counts support this clone. The CDR3 region is CASSTGGGGYTF. The CDR3 DNA follows: TGTGCCAGCAGTACAGGGGGAGGCGGCTACACCTTC. This chain joins TRBV28 and TRBJ1-2; 8 nucleotides agree with TRBD1. The CDR3 covers 12 residues. The ends lost 5 bases at V and 8 bases at J; junction bases unmatched: 4. Germline V gene data show CDR1 as MDHEN and CDR2 as SYDVKM.

The rearrangement uses TRBV14 and TRBJ1-1; tentatively, D is TRBD1 (5 bases). Looked up from germline, CDR1 is SGHDN and CDR2 is FVKESK. The ends were cut back, 0 bases at V and 1 base at J, with 12 bases in the middle. CDR3 length equals 16 residues. The CDR3 DNA follows: TGTGCCAGCAGCCAAGAGTGGGGCCTCAAGAACACTGAAGCTTTCTTT. Its protein is CASSQEWGLKNTEAFF.

The chain recombines TRBV7-9 with TRBJ1-2, with D perhaps TRBD1 (6 bases). The CDR3 loop spans 15 amino acids. The germline gives CDR1 SEHNR, CDR2 FQNEAQ (reference sequence). V dropped 1 base and J dropped 4 bases, with 13 bases sitting between them. DNA of the CDR3: TGTGCCAGCAGCTTAGGGATCTCAGGGGCCTATGGCTACACCTTC. Translated: CASSLGISGAYGYTF. Combining the CDR3 with reference TRBV7-9 and TRBJ1-2 gives the whole variable domain DTGVSQNPRHKITKRGQNVTFRCDPISEHNRLYWYRQTLGQGPEFLTYFQNEAQLEKSRLLSDRFSAERPKGSFSTLEIQRTEQGDSAMYLCASSLGISGAYGYTFGSGTRLTVV.

The rearrangement links TRBV6-5 to TRBJ1-2; D call uncertain. This CDR3 is built from 12 residues. V lost 5 bases and J lost 4, with 8 bases in between. CDR1 MNHEY and CDR2 SVGAGI come from the germline V gene. The chain's CDR3 is CASSPGLYGYTF. The CDR3 DNA reads as TGTGCCAGCAGTCCCGGCCTCTATGGCTACACCTTC.

The V gene is TRBV2, the J gene TRBJ1-2, with 7 bases matching TRBD1. V gave up 3 bases and J gave up 7 bases; unmatched junction bases: 2. CDR3 size: 12 residues. From germline, CDR1 is SNHLY and CDR2 FYNNEI. As DNA, the CDR3 is TGTGCCAGCAGTGACAGGGGGTTTGGCTACACCTTC. Translating gives CASSDRGFGYTF. The full variable domain, in which reference TRBV2 and TRBJ1-2 provide the parts outside the CDR3, is EPEVTQTPSHQVTQMGQEVILRCVPISNHLYFYWYRQILGQKVEFLVSFYNNEISEKSEIFDDQFSVERPDGSNFTLKIRSTKLEDSAMYFCASSDRGFGYTFGSGTRLTVV.

The table lists this clone with a few counts. The chain uses TRBV5-1 and TRBJ1-2; 8 nucleotides align to TRBD1. V lost 5 bases and J lost 6; bases outside the gene matches: 6. Germline values: CDR1 SGHRS, CDR2 YFSETQ. The length of the CDR3 is 13 residues. The CDR3 DNA reads as TGCGCCAGCAGACAGGGGGAGGCTCATGGCTACACCTTC. This gives the protein CASRQGEAHGYTF.

This clone was counted a few times. The CDR3 protein is CATSRVDISYEQYF. CDR3 bases: TGTGCCACCAGCAGAGTGGACATCTCCTACGAGCAGTACTTC. The V gene is TRBV15, the J gene TRBJ2-7; maybe TRBD1 (5 bases). Germline assignment: CDR1 LNHNV and CDR2 YYDKDF (reference sequence). The CDR3 sequence is 14 residues long. V lost 1 base and J 0 bases, leaving 7 bases between the germline ends.

The rearrangement joins TRBV7-6 to TRBJ1-3; no firm D call. Trimming removed 1 base from V and 0 bases from J, with 4 bases in between. Per germline, CDR1 SGHVS and CDR2 FNYEAQ. This CDR3 comprises 14 residues. The CDR3: CASSLESSGNTIYF. CDR3 in DNA: TGTGCCAGCAGCTTAGAGTCCTCTGGAAACACCATATATTTT.

This clone was observed many times. The V call is TRBV18, the J call TRBJ2-6; 8 nucleotides align to TRBD1. The trim removed 3 bases at V and 0 bases at J, leaving 10 bases unmatched. This CDR3 comprises 19 residues. Germline assignment: CDR1 KGHSH and CDR2 LQKENI. The CDR3: CASSPPGGGGNSGANVLTF. DNA for the CDR3: TGTGCCAGCTCACCCCCAGGGGGCGGAGGGAACTCTGGGGCCAACGTCCTGACTTTC.

The chain joins TRBV30 to TRBJ1-1; D call uncertain. Germline CDR1 GTSNPN, CDR2 SVGIG (reference sequence). Between the trimmed V and J ends, which lost 2 bases and 0 bases, there was a span of 10 bases. This CDR3 comprises 14 residues. CDR3 sequence (DNA): TGTGCCTGGAGTTTGGAGGTAATGAACACTGAAGCTTTCTTT. Amino acid sequence: CAWSLEVMNTEAFF. The variable domain in full, with the rest retrieved from reference TRBV30 and TRBJ1-1, is SQTIHQWPATLVQPVGSPLSLECTVEGTSNPNLYWYRQAAGRGLQLLFYSVGIGQISSEVPQNLSASRPQDRQFILSSKKLLLSDSGFYLCAWSLEVMNTEAFFGQGTRLTVV.

The chain combines TRBV27 with TRBJ2-6; no clear D. The CDR3 has 14 residues. Per germline, CDR1 MNHEY and CDR2 SMNVEV (reference sequence). The V end lost 4 bases, the J end lost 0 bases, and 4 bases lay between the germline ends. This chain's CDR3 is CASSSYSGANVLTF. In DNA form, the CDR3 reads TGTGCCAGCAGTTCATACTCTGGGGCCAACGTCCTGACTTTC.

The chain uses TRBV9 and TRBJ1-2; TRBD1 matches 9 bases. Trimming cost V 0 bases and J 6 bases; bases outside gene matches: 6. The CDR3 sequence is 15 residues long. Germline CDR1 is SGDLS and CDR2 is YYNGEE. The CDR3 DNA follows: TGTGCCAGCAGCGTAGGGGTGGGGACAGGGAATGGCTACACCTTC. Encoded protein: CASSVGVGTGNGYTF.

This clone occurred a few times. The rearrangement uses TRBV7-3 and TRBJ1-1; D is uncertain. V was shortened by 0 bases and J by 1 base, with 3 bases between the two germline ends. The CDR3 contains 13 residues. Germline V gene lookup returns CDR1 SGHTA and CDR2 FQGTGA. The CDR3 bases are TGTGCCAGCAGCTTAACTCAGAACACTGAAGCTTTCTTT. As protein: CASSLTQNTEAFF.

The V gene is TRBV6-5, the J gene TRBJ1-4; weak D call: TRBD1 (6 bases). This CDR3 spans 14 amino acids. Trimming cost V 6 bases and J 0 bases, with 8 bases left between them. Per the germline V gene, CDR1 is MNHEY and CDR2 is SVGAGI. CDR3 in amino acids: CASRRTATNEKLFF. The CDR3 DNA follows: TGTGCCAGCAGAAGGACAGCAACTAATGAAAAACTGTTTTTT.

This clone was counted a single time. The V and J genes are TRBV7-2 and TRBJ2-2; TRBD1 or TRBD2 may be the D gene (5 bases each). CDR1 and CDR2 (germline): SGHTA, FQGNSA. The CDR3 runs to 14 residues. V lost 5 bases and J lost 4, with 11 bases in between. The DNA for the CDR3 is TGTGCCAGCAGCCGTTCAGGGAGCACCGGGGAGCTGTTTTTT. It is translated as CASSRSGSTGELFF.

The V and J genes are TRBV28 and TRBJ1-4, with D maybe TRBD1 (5 bases). V gave up 6 bases and J gave up 4 bases, with 9 bases separating them. This CDR3 contains 13 residues. Germline loops: CDR1 MDHEN, CDR2 SYDVKM. CDR3: CASRPGLNEKLFF. CDR3 sequence (DNA): TGTGCCAGCAGACCGGGACTTAATGAAAAACTGTTTTTT.

The chain couples TRBV25-1 to TRBJ2-2; TRBD1 aligns across 9 bases. The CDR3 covers 16 residues. Looked up from germline, CDR1 is MGHDK and CDR2 is SYGVNS. V was clipped by 5 bases and J by 4 bases; unmatched bases: 8. The CDR3 sequence is CASSPSGTGITGELFF. CDR3 nucleotide sequence: TGTGCCAGCAGTCCTTCCGGGACAGGGATCACCGGGGAGCTGTTTTTT.

In its sample, this clone was seen a few times. The chain joins TRBV27 to TRBJ1-2; D is perhaps TRBD1 (6 bases). The CDR3 length is 14 residues. Germline CDR1 reads MNHEY; CDR2 reads SMNVEV (reference sequence). Trimming took 6 bases from V and 6 from J, leaving 17 bases between them. CDR3 in amino acids: CASRGWGRRDGYTF. The CDR3 DNA follows: TGTGCCAGCAGAGGATGGGGGCGAAGGGATGGCTACACCTTC.